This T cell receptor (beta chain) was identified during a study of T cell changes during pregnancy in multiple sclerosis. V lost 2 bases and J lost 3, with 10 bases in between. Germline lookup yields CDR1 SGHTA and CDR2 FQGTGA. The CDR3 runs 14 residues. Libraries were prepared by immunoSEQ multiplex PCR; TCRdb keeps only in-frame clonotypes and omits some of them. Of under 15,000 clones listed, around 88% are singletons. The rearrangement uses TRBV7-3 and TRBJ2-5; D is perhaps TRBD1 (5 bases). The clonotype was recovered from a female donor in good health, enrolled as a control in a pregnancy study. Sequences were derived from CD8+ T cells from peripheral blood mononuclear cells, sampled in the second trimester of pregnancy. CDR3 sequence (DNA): TGTGCCAGCAGCTTATCAGGGTACGAAGAGACCCAGTACTTC. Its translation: CASSLSGYEETQYF.